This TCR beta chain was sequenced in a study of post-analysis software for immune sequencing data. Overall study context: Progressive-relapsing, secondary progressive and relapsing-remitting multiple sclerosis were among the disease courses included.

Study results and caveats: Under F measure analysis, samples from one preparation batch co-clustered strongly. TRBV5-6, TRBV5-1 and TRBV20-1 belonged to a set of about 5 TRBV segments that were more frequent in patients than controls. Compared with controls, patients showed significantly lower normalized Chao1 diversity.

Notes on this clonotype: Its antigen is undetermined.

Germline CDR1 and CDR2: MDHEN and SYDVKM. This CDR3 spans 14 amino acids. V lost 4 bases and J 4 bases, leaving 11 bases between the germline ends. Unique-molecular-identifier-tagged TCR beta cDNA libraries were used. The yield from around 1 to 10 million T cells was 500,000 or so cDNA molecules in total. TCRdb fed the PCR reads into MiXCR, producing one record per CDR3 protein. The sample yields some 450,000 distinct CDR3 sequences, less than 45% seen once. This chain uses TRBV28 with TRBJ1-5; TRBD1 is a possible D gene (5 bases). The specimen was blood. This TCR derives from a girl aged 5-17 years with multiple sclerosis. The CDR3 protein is CASSYEGYNQPQHF. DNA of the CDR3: TGTGCCAGCAGTTATGAGGGGTATAATCAGCCCCAGCATTTT.